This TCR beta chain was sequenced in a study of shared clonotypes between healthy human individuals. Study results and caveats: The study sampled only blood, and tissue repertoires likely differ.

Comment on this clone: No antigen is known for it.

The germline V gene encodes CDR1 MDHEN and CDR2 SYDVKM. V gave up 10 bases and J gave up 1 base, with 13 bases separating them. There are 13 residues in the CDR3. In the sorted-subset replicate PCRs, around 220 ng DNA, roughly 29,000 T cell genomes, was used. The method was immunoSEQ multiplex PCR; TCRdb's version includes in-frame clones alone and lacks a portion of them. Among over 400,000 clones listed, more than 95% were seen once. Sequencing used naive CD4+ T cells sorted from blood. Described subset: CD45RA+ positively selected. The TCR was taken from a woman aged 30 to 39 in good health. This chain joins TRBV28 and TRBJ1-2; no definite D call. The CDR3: CAIASYFNYGYTF. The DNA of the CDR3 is TGTGCCATCGCCTCATACTTTAACTATGGCTACACCTTC.